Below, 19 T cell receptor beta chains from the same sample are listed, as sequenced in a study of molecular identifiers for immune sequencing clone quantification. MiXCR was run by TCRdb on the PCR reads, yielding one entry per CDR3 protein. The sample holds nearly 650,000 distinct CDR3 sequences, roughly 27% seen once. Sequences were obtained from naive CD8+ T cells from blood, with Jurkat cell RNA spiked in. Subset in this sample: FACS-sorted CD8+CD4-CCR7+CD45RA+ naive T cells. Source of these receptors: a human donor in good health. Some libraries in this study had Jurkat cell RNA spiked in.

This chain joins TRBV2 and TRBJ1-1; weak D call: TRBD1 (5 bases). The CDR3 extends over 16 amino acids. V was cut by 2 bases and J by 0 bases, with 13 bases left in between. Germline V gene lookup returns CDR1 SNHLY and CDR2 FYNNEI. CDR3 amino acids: CASSEMGVLMNTEAFF. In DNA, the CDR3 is TGTGCCAGCAGTGAAATGGGGGTTCTCATGAACACTGAAGCTTTCTTT.

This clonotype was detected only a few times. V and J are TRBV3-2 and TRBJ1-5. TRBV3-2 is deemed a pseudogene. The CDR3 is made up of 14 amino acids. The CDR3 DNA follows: TGTGCCAGCAGCCAAGAGGTATCGGATCAGCCCCAGCATTTT. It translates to CASSQEVSDQPQHF.

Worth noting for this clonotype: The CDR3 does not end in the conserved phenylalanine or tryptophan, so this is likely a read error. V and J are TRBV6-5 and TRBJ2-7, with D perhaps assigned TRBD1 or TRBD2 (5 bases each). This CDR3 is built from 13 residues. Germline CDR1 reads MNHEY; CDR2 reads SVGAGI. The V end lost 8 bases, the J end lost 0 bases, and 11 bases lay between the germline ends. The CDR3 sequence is CASRDGLSYEQYY. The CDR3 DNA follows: TGTGCCAGCCGGGACGGACTCTCCTACGAGCAGTACTAC.

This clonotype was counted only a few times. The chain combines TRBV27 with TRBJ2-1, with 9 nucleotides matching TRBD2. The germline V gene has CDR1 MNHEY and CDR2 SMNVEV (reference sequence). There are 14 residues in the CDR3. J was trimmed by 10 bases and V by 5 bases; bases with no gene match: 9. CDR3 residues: CASSRAGGPWEQFF. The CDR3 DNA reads TGTGCCAGCAGTAGGGCGGGAGGGCCATGGGAGCAGTTCTTC.

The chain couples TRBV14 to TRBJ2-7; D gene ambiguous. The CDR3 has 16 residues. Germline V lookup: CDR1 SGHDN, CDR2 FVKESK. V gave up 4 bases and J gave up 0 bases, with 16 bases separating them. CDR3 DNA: TGTGCCAGCAGCCGCGGAAAGGGCAGGACCTCCTACGAGCAGTACTTC. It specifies CASSRGKGRTSYEQYF. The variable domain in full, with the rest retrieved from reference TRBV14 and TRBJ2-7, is EAGVTQFPSHSVIEKGQTVTLRCDPISGHDNLYWYRRVMGKEIKFLLHFVKESKQDESGMPNNRFLAERTGGTYSTLKVQPAELEDSGVYFCASSRGKGRTSYEQYFGPGTRLTVT.

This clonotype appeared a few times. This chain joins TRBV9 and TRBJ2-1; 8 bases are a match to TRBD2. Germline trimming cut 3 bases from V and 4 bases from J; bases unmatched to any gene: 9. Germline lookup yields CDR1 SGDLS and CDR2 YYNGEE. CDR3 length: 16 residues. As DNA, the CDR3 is TGTGCCAGCAGCGCTCTTCTAGCGGGTCCTTACAATGAGCAGTTCTTC. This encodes CASSALLAGPYNEQFF.

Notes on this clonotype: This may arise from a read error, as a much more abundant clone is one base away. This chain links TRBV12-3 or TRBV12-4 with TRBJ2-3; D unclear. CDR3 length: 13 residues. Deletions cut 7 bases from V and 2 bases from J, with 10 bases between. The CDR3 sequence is CASIMIVTDTQYF. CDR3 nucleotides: TGTGCCAGCATCATGATTGTCACAGATACGCAGTATTTT.

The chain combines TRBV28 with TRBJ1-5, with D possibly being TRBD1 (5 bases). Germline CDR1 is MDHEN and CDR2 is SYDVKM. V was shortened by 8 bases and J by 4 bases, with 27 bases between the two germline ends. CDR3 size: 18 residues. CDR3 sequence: CASCLRGGSSKGNQPQHF. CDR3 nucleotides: TGTGCCAGCTGTCTCCGGGGGGGAAGTTCTAAAGGAAATCAGCCCCAGCATTTT.

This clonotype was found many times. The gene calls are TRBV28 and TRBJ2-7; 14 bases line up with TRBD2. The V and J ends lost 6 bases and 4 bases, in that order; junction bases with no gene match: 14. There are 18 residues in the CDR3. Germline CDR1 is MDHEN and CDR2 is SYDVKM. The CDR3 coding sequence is TGTGCCAGCAGCCGCCCATCCGGGACTAGCGGGGGCCTTTACGAGCAGTACTTC. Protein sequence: CASSRPSGTSGGLYEQYF. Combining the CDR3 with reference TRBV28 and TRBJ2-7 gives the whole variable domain DVKVTQSSRYLVKRTGEKVFLECVQDMDHENMFWYRQDPGLGLRLIYFSYDVKMKEKGDIPEGYSVSREKKERFSLILESASTNQTSMYLCASSRPSGTSGGLYEQYFGPGTRLTVT.

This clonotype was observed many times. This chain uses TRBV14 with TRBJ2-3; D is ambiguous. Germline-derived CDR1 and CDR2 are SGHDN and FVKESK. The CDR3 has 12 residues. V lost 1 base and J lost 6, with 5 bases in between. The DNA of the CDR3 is TGTGCCAGCAGCCAAGGATACGATACGCAGTATTTT. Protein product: CASSQGYDTQYF. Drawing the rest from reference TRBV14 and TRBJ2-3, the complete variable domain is EAGVTQFPSHSVIEKGQTVTLRCDPISGHDNLYWYRRVMGKEIKFLLHFVKESKQDESGMPNNRFLAERTGGTYSTLKVQPAELEDSGVYFCASSQGYDTQYFGPGTRLTVL.

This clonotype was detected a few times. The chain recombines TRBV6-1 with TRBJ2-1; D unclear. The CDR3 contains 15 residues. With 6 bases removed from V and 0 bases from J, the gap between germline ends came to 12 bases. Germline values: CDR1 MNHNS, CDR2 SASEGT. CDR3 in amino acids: CASRSHESSYNEQFF. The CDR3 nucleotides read TGTGCCAGCAGATCACACGAAAGCTCCTACAATGAGCAGTTCTTC.

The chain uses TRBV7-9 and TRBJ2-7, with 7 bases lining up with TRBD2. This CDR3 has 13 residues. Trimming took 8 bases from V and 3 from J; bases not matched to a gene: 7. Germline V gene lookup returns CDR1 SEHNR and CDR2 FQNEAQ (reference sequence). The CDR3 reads CASGSREGYEQYF. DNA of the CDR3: TGTGCCAGCGGCTCTAGGGAGGGCTACGAGCAGTACTTC.

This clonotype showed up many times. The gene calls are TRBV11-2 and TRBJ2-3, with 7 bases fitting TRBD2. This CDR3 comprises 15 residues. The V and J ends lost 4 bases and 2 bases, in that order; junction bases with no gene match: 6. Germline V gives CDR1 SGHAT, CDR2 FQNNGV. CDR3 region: CASSSWRDYTDTQYF. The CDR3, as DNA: TGTGCCAGCAGCTCCTGGCGGGACTACACAGATACGCAGTATTTT.

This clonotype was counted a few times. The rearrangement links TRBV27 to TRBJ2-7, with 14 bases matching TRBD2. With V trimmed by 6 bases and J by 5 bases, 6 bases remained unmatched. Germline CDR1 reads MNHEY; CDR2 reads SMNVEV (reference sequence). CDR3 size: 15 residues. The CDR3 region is CASSGLAGGLDEQYF. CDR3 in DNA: TGTGCCAGCAGCGGACTAGCGGGAGGTTTGGACGAGCAGTACTTC.

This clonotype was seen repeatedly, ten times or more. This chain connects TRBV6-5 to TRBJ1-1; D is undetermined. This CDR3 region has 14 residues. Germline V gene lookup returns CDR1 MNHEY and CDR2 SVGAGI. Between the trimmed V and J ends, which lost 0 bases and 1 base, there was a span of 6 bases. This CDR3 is CASSYSTANTEAFF. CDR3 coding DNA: TGTGCCAGCAGTTACTCGACCGCGAACACTGAAGCTTTCTTT.

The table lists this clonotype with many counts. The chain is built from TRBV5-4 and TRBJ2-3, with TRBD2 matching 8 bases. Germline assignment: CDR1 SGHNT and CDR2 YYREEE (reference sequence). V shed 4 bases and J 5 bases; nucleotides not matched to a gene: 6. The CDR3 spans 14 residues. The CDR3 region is CASSTEAGVDTQYF. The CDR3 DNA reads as TGTGCCAGCAGCACTGAAGCGGGGGTAGATACGCAGTATTTT.

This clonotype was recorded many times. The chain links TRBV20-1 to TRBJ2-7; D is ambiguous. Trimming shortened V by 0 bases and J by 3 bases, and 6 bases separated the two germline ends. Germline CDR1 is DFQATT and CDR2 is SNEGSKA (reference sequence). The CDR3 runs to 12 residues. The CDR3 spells CSARDESYEQYF. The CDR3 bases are TGCAGTGCTAGAGATGAAAGCTACGAGCAGTACTTC.

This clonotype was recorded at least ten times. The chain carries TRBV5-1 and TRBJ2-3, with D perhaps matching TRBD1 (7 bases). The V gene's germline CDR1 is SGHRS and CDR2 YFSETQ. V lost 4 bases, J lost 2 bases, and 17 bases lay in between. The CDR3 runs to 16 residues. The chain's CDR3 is CASSPGDSLHTDTQYF. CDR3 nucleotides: TGCGCCAGCAGCCCGGGGGACAGCCTTCACACAGATACGCAGTATTTT.

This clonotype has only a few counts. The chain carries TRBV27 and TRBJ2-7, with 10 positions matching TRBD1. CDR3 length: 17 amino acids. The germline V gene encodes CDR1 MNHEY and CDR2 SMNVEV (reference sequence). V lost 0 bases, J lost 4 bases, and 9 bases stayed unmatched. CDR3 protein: CASSLSSGGQGSYEQYF. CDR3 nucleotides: TGTGCCAGCAGTTTATCTTCTGGGGGACAGGGGTCATACGAGCAGTACTTC.